Listed below are T cell receptor beta chains from one sample, sequenced in a study of blood T cell repertoires in COVID-19. Measured with immunoSEQ multiplex PCR; TCRdb has only the in-frame clones, and not every one. The data hold 70,000 or so clones, with 70% to 75% observed a single time. Sequencing used peripheral blood. These receptors all come from a man aged 65-85 years with acute or convalescent COVID-19. The CDR3 runs from the conserved cysteine through the conserved F or W. The order of the fields is D gene, J gene, clone size, V gene, CDR3 protein, CDR3 DNA. A D gene is named only where the DNA matches it firmly. The size of a clone is reported for some rows only, either as once, few or many, or as a class for expanded clones.

.	TRBJ2-1	few	TRBV11-3	CASSLAGITGNEQFF	TGTGCCAGCAGCTTGGCGGGAATAACGGGGAATGAGCAGTTCTTC
TRBD1	TRBJ1-2	.	TRBV5-1	CASSVDTGDGYTF	TGCGCCAGCAGCGTTGATACAGGGGATGGCTACACCTTC
.	TRBJ1-1	.	TRBV19	CASSIGQTEAFF	TGTGCCAGTAGTATTGGACAAACTGAAGCTTTCTTT
.	TRBJ2-3	.	TRBV3-1/TRBV3-2	CASSQALNHDTQYF	TGTGCCAGCAGCCAAGCCCTAAACCATGATACGCAGTATTTT
TRBD2	TRBJ2-1	.	TRBV11-2	CASSWALPGEGNEQFF	TGTGCCAGCAGCTGGGCTCTCCCTGGGGAGGGCAATGAGCAGTTCTTC
TRBD1	TRBJ1-2	.	TRBV6-1	CASSSRQGERGYTF	TGTGCCAGCAGTTCCAGACAGGGGGAGAGGGGCTACACCTTC
TRBD2	TRBJ2-1	.	TRBV19	CASSGPGLADSYDEQFF	TGTGCCAGTAGTGGACCGGGACTAGCGGACTCCTACGATGAGCAGTTCTTC
TRBD1	TRBJ2-2	few	TRBV7-6	CASSPGTGETGELFF	TGTGCCAGCAGCCCCGGGACAGGGGAAACCGGGGAGCTGTTTTTT
.	TRBJ1-1	once	TRBV6-2/TRBV6-3	CASSSIQYTNTEAFF	TGTGCCAGCAGCTCCATCCAGTATACGAACACTGAAGCTTTCTTT
TRBD1	TRBJ1-4	once	TRBV15	CATSGQQGAGEKLFF	TGTGCCACCAGCGGCCAACAGGGGGCCGGTGAAAAACTGTTTTTT
TRBD1	TRBJ1-2	.	TRBV7-9	CASSSDRDPFF	TGTGCCAGCAGCTCCGACAGGGACCCGTTTTTC
TRBD2	TRBJ2-1	.	TRBV28	CASSLLLTGRSYNEQFF	TGTGCCAGCAGTTTATTGCTCACCGGGAGGTCCTACAATGAGCAGTTCTTC
.	TRBJ2-7	.	TRBV7-9	CASSLSGEQYF	TGTGCCAGCAGCCTTAGCGGAGAGCAGTACTTC
.	TRBJ2-2	.	TRBV29-1	CSVAQGWNTGELFF	TGCAGCGTTGCACAGGGCTGGAACACCGGGGAGCTGTTTTTT
.	TRBJ1-3	.	TRBV4-1	CASSLGAGNTIYF	TGCGCCAGCAGCCTAGGGGCTGGAAACACCATATATTTT
TRBD2	TRBJ2-1	.	TRBV14	CASSKLAGGQDEQFF	TGTGCCAGCAGCAAACTAGCGGGAGGGCAGGATGAGCAGTTCTTC
.	TRBJ2-7	.	TRBV12-5	CASGLVLQGPSYEQYF	TGTGCTAGTGGTTTGGTACTTCAGGGGCCTTCCTACGAGCAGTACTTC
.	TRBJ2-1	few	TRBV4-1	CASSQEGPGLGGSYNEQFF	TGCGCCAGCAGCCAAGAAGGGCCCGGGCTAGGAGGCTCCTACAATGAGCAGTTCTTC
TRBD1	TRBJ2-7	once	TRBV28	CASSSDRRLSYEQYF	TGTGCCAGCAGCTCGGACAGGAGACTTTCCTACGAGCAGTACTTC
.	TRBJ2-2	.	TRBV7-9	CASSELTGTGELFF	TGTGCCAGCAGCGAGCTAACGGGGACCGGGGAGCTGTTTTTT
.	TRBJ2-6	.	TRBV13	CASSTTRGANVLTF	TGTGCCAGCAGCACGACGAGGGGGGCCAACGTCCTGACTTTC
.	TRBJ2-2	.	TRBV25-1	CASTSNTGELFF	TGTGCCAGTACGTCTAATACCGGGGAGCTGTTTTTT
TRBD1	TRBJ2-5	.	TRBV3-1/TRBV3-2	CASSRGTGQETQYF	TGTGCCAGCAGTCGAGGGACAGGGCAAGAGACCCAGTACTTC
.	TRBJ1-2	.	TRBV7-9	CASSFAGGVGYTF	TGTGCCAGCAGCTTCGCAGGAGGCGTCGGCTACACCTTC
.	TRBJ2-7	.	TRBV19	CASSQGGWGEQYF	TGTGCCAGTAGTCAAGGAGGTTGGGGCGAGCAGTACTTC
TRBD1	TRBJ2-5	.	TRBV24-1	CATSDKTGVQETQYF	TGTGCCACTTCGGACAAAACAGGGGTTCAAGAGACCCAGTACTTC
.	TRBJ1-6	.	TRBV6-5	CPRGIPHNSPLHF	TGTCCCCGGGGGATTCCCCATAATTCACCCCTCCACTTT
TRBD1	TRBJ1-5	.	TRBV6-1	CASREGQGNQPQHF	TGTGCCAGCAGGGAAGGACAGGGTAATCAGCCCCAGCATTTT
.	TRBJ1-3	few	TRBV3-1/TRBV3-2	CASSQAGRSSGNTIYF	TGTGCCAGCAGCCAAGCCGGCCGGAGCTCTGGAAACACCATATATTTT
TRBD1	TRBJ1-1	few	TRBV19	CASSRSGQDEAFF	TGTGCCAGTAGTAGATCGGGACAGGATGAAGCTTTCTTT
.	TRBJ1-1	.	TRBV20-1	CSASYTGRGYPEAFF	TGCAGTGCTAGTTATACGGGCAGGGGATATCCTGAAGCTTTCTTT
TRBD2	TRBJ2-5	.	TRBV28	CASSPLGGVPDQYF	TGTGCCAGCAGTCCGCTTGGGGGGGTGCCCGACCAGTACTTC
.	TRBJ2-5	once	TRBV19	CASSSLQGQETQYF	TGTGCCAGTAGTTCCCTACAGGGACAAGAGACCCAGTACTTC
.	TRBJ2-5	.	TRBV6-2/TRBV6-3	CASSWSGETQYF	TGTGCCAGCAGCTGGAGTGGAGAGACCCAGTACTTC
.	TRBJ2-5	.	TRBV5-1	CASAREWQETQYF	TGCGCCAGCGCTAGGGAGTGGCAAGAGACCCAGTACTTC
.	TRBJ2-7	.	TRBV19	CASSRQGIYEQYF	TGTGCCAGTAGTCGGCAGGGAATCTACGAGCAGTACTTC
TRBD1	TRBJ1-2	.	TRBV9	CASSVEWGQGGYTF	TGTGCCAGCAGCGTAGAATGGGGACAGGGCGGCTACACCTTC
.	TRBJ2-7	.	TRBV3-1/TRBV3-2	CASSQQGPYEQYF	TGTGCCAGCAGCCAACAGGGTCCCTACGAGCAGTACTTC
.	TRBJ1-5	.	TRBV19	CASSSHSAQHF	TGTGCCAGTAGTTCCCACAGTGCCCAGCATTTT
.	TRBJ1-6	few	TRBV11-2	CASRPEGPNTTPLHF	TGTGCCAGCAGACCGGAGGGCCCGAATACTACACCCCTCCACTTT
TRBD2	TRBJ2-2	.	TRBV4-3	CASSHVAGETGELFF	TGCGCCAGCAGCCACGTAGCGGGGGAAACCGGGGAGCTGTTTTTT
TRBD2	TRBJ2-2	.	TRBV7-9	CASSVLSGSRITGELFF	TGTGCCAGCAGCGTCCTGAGCGGGAGTCGGATCACCGGGGAGCTGTTTTTT
TRBD1	TRBJ2-7	.	TRBV9	CASSTRAGGLSEQYF	TGTGCCAGCAGCACGCGGGCAGGGGGCCTCAGCGAGCAGTACTTC
.	TRBJ1-2	.	TRBV11-2	CASSLDIGTYGYTF	TGTGCCAGCAGCTTAGATATAGGGACTTATGGCTACACCTTC
.	TRBJ2-7	.	TRBV5-1	CASSLQSPGGSYEQYF	TGCGCCAGCAGCTTGCAATCGCCCGGGGGCTCCTACGAGCAGTACTTC
TRBD1	TRBJ2-5	.	TRBV28	CASVAWGRQGGGETQYF	TGTGCCAGCGTAGCGTGGGGGAGACAGGGTGGGGGTGAGACCCAGTACTTC
TRBD1	TRBJ2-1	.	TRBV19	CASGQGARGLNEQFF	TGTGCCAGCGGACAGGGGGCGCGAGGCCTCAATGAGCAGTTCTTC
.	TRBJ2-6	.	TRBV15	CATSIYVGANVLTF	TGTGCCACCAGCATCTATGTCGGGGCCAACGTCCTGACTTTC
TRBD1	TRBJ1-3	.	TRBV2	CASSDLRTGGNTIYF	TGTGCCAGCAGTGACCTAAGGACAGGGGGCAACACCATATATTTT
.	TRBJ2-7	once	TRBV27	CASSLTGNYEQYF	TGTGCCAGCAGTTTAACAGGGAACTACGAGCAGTACTTC
.	TRBJ1-2	.	TRBV7-2	CASSFTTGSLSGYTF	TGTGCCAGCAGCTTTACGACAGGCTCTCTAAGTGGCTACACCTTC
.	TRBJ2-7	.	TRBV25-1	CASGPFREQYF	TGTGCCAGCGGGCCATTCCGCGAGCAGTACTTC
TRBD1	TRBJ2-5	.	TRBV29-1	CSVEGDRGFGETQYF	TGCAGCGTTGAAGGGGACAGGGGTTTTGGGGAGACCCAGTACTTC